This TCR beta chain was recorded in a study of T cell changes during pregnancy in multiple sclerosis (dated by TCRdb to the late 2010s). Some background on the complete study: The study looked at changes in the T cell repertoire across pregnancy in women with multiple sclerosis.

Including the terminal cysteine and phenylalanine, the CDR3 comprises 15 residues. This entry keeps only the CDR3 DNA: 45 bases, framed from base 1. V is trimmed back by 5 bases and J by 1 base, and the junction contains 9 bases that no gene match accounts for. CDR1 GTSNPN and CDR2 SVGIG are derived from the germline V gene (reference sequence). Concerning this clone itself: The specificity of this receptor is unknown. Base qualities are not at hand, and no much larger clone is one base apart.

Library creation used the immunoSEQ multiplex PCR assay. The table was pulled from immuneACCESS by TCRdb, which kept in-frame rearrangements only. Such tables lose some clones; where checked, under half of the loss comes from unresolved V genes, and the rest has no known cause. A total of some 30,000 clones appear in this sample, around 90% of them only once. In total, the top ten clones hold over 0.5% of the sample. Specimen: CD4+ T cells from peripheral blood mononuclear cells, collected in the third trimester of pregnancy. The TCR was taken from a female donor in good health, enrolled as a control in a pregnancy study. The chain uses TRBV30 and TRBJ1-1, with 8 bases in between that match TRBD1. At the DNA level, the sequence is TGTGCCTGGGGACAGGGAGGGACCAAGAACACTGAAGCTTTCTTT. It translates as CAWGQGGTKNTEAFF.